This paragraph reports one T cell receptor beta chain. Its cognate antigen is unknown. This specimen comes from a study of T cell repertoires in cytomegalovirus infection. Study summary: Matching HLA type, along with CMV infection, was indicated by public TCR beta signatures.

Study-wide points: The response measured ex vivo was dominated by TCR beta clonotypes (HLA-C-restricted and CMV-specific). The cumulative frequency of public TCR beta families distinguished individuals who carried CMV together with the relevant HLA.

This CDR3 has 12 residues. Trimming took off 4 bases at V and 5 bases at J, with 9 bases between the two ends. CDR1 and CDR2 from the germline V gene are MDHEN and SYDVKM. TCRdb reprocessed the reads with MiXCR, giving one entry per CDR3 protein. The repertoire includes 200,000 to 300,000 distinct CDR3 sequences, 9.1% of them detected once, and over 12% sits in the top ten. The chain carries TRBV28 and TRBJ2-7; D is uncertain. The clonotype originates from a human donor in good health (CMV status not recorded). Some clones in this sample may be carry-over from other donors' samples. The source material was PBMCs. CDR3 amino acids: CASSSMDDEQYF. CDR3 nucleotide sequence: TGTGCCAGCAGTTCCATGGACGACGAGCAGTACTTC.